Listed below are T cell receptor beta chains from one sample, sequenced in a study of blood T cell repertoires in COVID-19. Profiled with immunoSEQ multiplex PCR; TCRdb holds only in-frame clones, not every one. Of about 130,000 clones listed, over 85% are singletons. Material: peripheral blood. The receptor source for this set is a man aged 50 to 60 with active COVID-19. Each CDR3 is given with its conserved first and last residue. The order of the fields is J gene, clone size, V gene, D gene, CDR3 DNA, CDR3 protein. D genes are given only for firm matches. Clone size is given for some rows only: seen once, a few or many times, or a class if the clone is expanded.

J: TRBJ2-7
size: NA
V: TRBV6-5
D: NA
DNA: TGTGCCAGCGGGCGGGACGGTCCCTACGAGCAGTACTTC
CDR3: CASGRDGPYEQYF

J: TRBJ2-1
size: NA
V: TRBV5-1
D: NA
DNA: TGCGCCAGCAGCTTGCCGGGGTACTCCTACAATGAGCAGTTCTTC
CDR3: CASSLPGYSYNEQFF

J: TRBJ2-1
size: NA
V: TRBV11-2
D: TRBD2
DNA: TGTGCCAGCAGCAAAGGGACTAACCCGGGGGATGAGCAGTTCTTC
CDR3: CASSKGTNPGDEQFF

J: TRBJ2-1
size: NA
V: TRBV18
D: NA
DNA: TGTGCCAGCTCACAAACAAGCGGGCAAACCTACAATGAGCAGTTCTTC
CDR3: CASSQTSGQTYNEQFF

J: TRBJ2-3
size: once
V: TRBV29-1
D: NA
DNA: TGCAGCTTAAGCCCTAACACAGATACGCAGTATTTT
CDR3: CSLSPNTDTQYF

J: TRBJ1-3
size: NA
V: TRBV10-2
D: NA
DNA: TGCGCCAGCAGTGAGGTGGCAGGGGTTTACTCTGGAAACACCATATATTTT
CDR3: CASSEVAGVYSGNTIYF

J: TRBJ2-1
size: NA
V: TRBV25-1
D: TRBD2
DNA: TGTGCCAGCGCGGGGGTCCATGAGCAGTTCTTC
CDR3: CASAGVHEQFF

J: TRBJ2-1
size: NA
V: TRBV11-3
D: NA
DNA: TGTGCCAGCAGCTCCACCCAGGTTCAAAATGAGCAGTTCTTC
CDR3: CASSSTQVQNEQFF

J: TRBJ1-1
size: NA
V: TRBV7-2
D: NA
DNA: TGTGCCAGCAGCTCAGTTCAGACTGAAGCTTTCTTT
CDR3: CASSSVQTEAFF

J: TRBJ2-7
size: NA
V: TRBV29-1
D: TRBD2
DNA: TGCAGCGTGACAGCGGGGCGAACCTACGAGCAGTACTTC
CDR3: CSVTAGRTYEQYF

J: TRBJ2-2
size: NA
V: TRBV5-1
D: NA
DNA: TGCGCCAGCAGCTTGCGGGGTTCGGCGGGCACCGGGGAGCTGTTTTTT
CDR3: CASSLRGSAGTGELFF

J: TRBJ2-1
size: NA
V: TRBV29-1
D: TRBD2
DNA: TGCAGCGTTTGGACTAGCGGGAGTCTCTCTTGGGATGAGCAGTTCTTC
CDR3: CSVWTSGSLSWDEQFF

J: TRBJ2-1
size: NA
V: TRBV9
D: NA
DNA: TGTGCCAGCAGCGTAAGTCAGAAGGAGAAGAGCTCCTACAATGAGCAGTTCTTC
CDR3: CASSVSQKEKSSYNEQFF

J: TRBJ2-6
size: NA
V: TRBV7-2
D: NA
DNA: TGTGCCAGCAGCTTAGGCGGGTCTGGGGCCAACGTCCTGACTTTC
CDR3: CASSLGGSGANVLTF

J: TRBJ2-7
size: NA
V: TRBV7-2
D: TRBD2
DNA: TGTGCCAGCAGCTTAGTAGCGGGGGCAAACTACGAGCAGTACTTC
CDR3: CASSLVAGANYEQYF

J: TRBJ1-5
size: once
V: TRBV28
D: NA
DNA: TGTGCCAGCAGTTCCGAGTATAGCAATCAGCCCCAGCATTTT
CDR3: CASSSEYSNQPQHF

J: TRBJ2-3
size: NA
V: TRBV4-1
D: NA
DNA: TGCGCCAGCAGCCAAGGAGTTCTAGAAACGCAGTATTTT
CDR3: CASSQGVLETQYF

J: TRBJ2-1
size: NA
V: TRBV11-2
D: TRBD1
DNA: TGTGCCAGCAGCTTGGGACAGGCCTACAATGAGCAGTTCTTC
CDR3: CASSLGQAYNEQFF

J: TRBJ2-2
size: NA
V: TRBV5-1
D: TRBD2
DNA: TGCGCCAGCAGCTTAACACTAGCGGGGACCGGGGAGCTGTTTTTT
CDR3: CASSLTLAGTGELFF

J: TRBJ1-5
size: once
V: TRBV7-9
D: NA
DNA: TGTGCCAGCAGCCCCGGGGTCTATCAGCCCCAGCATTTT
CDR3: CASSPGVYQPQHF

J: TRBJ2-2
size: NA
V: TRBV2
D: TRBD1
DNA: TGTGCCAGCAGTCTCATCGGGACAGGGGTGAACGGGGAGCTGTTTTTT
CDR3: CASSLIGTGVNGELFF

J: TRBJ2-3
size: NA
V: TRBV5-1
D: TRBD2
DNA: TGCGCCAGCAGCCTAGCGGGGGAAATAGATACGCAGTATTTT
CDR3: CASSLAGEIDTQYF

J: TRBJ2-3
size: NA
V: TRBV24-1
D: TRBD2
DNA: TGTGCCACCAGCCTCGGGACTAGCCCGGGGGATACGCAGTATTTT
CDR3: CATSLGTSPGDTQYF

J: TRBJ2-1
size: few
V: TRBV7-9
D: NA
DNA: TGTGCCAGCAGCCCCCGGTCCGCCGCCCAGCAGTTCTTC
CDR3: CASSPRSAAQQFF

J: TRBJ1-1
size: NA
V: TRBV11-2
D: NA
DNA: TGTGCCAGCAGCTTTACAGCGAACACTGAAGCTTTCTTT
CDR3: CASSFTANTEAFF

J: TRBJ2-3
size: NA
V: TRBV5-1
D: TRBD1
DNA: TGCGCCAGCAGTTTACAGGGGATTAACACAGATACGCAGTATTTT
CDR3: CASSLQGINTDTQYF

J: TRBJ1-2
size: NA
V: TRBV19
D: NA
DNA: TGTGCCAGTAGTATCCAGACAGCAATCTACTATGGCTACACCTTC
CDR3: CASSIQTAIYYGYTF

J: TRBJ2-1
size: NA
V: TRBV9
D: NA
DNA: TGTGCCAGCAGCCCCCGGGAGAAGTCCTACAATGAGCAGTTCTTC
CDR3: CASSPREKSYNEQFF

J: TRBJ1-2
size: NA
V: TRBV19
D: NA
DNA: TGTGCCAGTAGTATAGATCCAAGGGGGTCTTATGGCTACACCTTC
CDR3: CASSIDPRGSYGYTF

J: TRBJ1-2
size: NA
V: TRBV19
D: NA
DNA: TGTGCCAGTAGTATAGCAGGCGGGGATTCTAACTATGGCTACACCTTC
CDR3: CASSIAGGDSNYGYTF

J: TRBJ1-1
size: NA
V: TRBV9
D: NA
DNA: TGTGCCAGCAGCGTAGGTCGGTTAAACACTGAAGCTTTCTTT
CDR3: CASSVGRLNTEAFF

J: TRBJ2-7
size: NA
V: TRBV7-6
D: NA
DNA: TGTGCCAGCAGCCTTGCGGGCGGGGAACCGGGGGAGCAGTACTTC
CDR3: CASSLAGGEPGEQYF

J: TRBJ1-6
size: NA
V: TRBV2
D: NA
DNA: TGTGCCAGCAGGGGGGAGGGGGATTCACCCCTCCACTTT
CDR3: CASRGEGDSPLHF

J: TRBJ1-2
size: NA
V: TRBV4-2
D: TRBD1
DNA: TGTGCCAGCAGCCAAGACGACAGGGGTGTAGGTAGGGGCTACACCTTC
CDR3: CASSQDDRGVGRGYTF

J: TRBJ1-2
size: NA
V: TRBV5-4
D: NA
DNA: TGTGCCAGCAGCTTGGTGGGGGCGACGGGCTATGGCTACACCTTC
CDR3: CASSLVGATGYGYTF

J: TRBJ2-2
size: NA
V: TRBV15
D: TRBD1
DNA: TGTGCCACCAGCAGAGATACAGGGGCGAACACCGGGGAGCTGTTTTTT
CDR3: CATSRDTGANTGELFF

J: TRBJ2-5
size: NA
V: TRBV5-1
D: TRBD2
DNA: TGCGCCAGCTCACGGACTAGCGAGGAGACCCAGTACTTC
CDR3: CASSRTSEETQYF